This T cell receptor beta chain was captured in a study of somatic mutations in cytotoxic T cells in rheumatoid arthritis. Study results and caveats: Multiple comparisons were not accounted for in the slight TRBV07 underrepresentation seen in rheumatoid arthritis patients. For rheumatoid arthritis patients, CD8+ clonality increased with age, whereas it did not in healthy controls.

The CDR3 extends over 16 amino acids. The junction had 10 bases not matched to a gene; V was cut back by 6 bases and J by 0 bases. Germline lookup yields CDR1 MGHRA and CDR2 YSYEKL. In the case of this clone: Its antigen is not identified.

Here immunoSEQ multiplex PCR was the method, and the copy in TCRdb shows in-frame clones only, minus some. The sample has about 10,000 clones, more than 60% seen once; the top ten hold about 22%. The specimen sequenced was CD8+ T cells sorted from blood. The gene calls are TRBV4-1 and TRBJ2-5; the match to TRBD1 covers 7 bases. This TCR derives from a man aged 45-65 years in good health. The chain's CDR3 is CASSRRQGPYQETQYF. The CDR3 nucleotides read TGCGCCAGCAGTCGTAGACAGGGCCCGTACCAAGAGACCCAGTACTTC.